The clone carrying this T cell receptor beta chain was picked up a small number of times. What it recognizes is unknown. The sample is drawn from a study of blood T cells in healthy people across ages. Study-wide context: About one barcoded beta molecule per two T cells was captured by template switching. Study-wide findings and caveats: Estimates drawn from one million T cells were deemed to understate diversity.

A sample-barcoded 5' primer and a J-beta primer mix were used in a second PCR of about 7 to 12 cycles. Every single cDNA molecule received a tag from a template-switch adaptor with 12 random nucleotides. In TCRdb, the 5' RACE reads were re-called with MiXCR into one record per CDR3 protein. The table lists 1.4 million to 1.5 million distinct CDR3 sequences, around 42% of them singletons, with 7.9% in the top ten. This CDR3 is built from 17 residues. The V end lost 3 bases, the J end lost 1 base, and 14 bases lay between the germline ends. The germline CDR1 and CDR2 sequences are SGDLS and YYNGEE. They isolated at least 7 million PBMCs from each sample.

The TCR was taken from a woman under 30 in good health. Source material: blood. This chain links TRBV9 with TRBJ2-6, with D perhaps TRBD2 (7 bases). The CDR3 here is CASSGFGGASGANVLTF. The CDR3 nucleotides are TGTGCCAGCAGCGGATTTGGGGGGGCGTCTGGGGCCAACGTCCTGACTTTC.